The rows below give T cell receptor beta chains drawn from one sample of a study of early T cells in non-severe SARS-CoV-2 infection. MiXCR, applied by TCRdb to the 5' RACE reads, yields one record per CDR3 protein. This sample has 63,000 or so distinct CDR3 sequences, with approximately 12% found just once. Sequencing was done on a sample of whole blood. The receptors shown here come from an adult who was a healthcare worker with PCR-confirmed SARS-CoV-2 infection or an uninfected control (not recorded which). The CDR3 runs from the conserved cysteine through the conserved F or W. A D gene is named only where the DNA matches it firmly. Only some rows state a clone size, as once, few, many or a class for expanded clones.

V: TRBV29-1; D: .; size: many; J: TRBJ2-7; CDR3: CSVGRDYEQYF; DNA: TGCAGCGTTGGTAGGGACTACGAGCAGTACTTC
V: TRBV7-2; D: TRBD1; size: few; J: TRBJ1-4; CDR3: CASSRTGNGEKLFF; DNA: TGTGCCAGCAGCAGGACAGGGAATGGTGAAAAACTGTTTTTT
V: TRBV7-6; D: TRBD2; size: many; J: TRBJ2-1; CDR3: CASSLVGREINEQFF; DNA: TGTGCCAGCAGCTTAGTAGGGCGGGAGATAAATGAGCAGTTCTTC
V: TRBV5-1; D: .; size: many; J: TRBJ2-5; CDR3: CASSLVSRGETQYF; DNA: TGCGCCAGCAGCTTGGTTTCCAGGGGTGAGACCCAGTACTTC
V: TRBV4-3; D: .; size: many; J: TRBJ2-1; CDR3: CASSQEVGWDEQFF; DNA: TGCGCCAGCAGCCAAGAAGTCGGATGGGATGAGCAGTTCTTC
V: TRBV5-1; D: .; size: many; J: TRBJ1-6; CDR3: CASSLDRETLHF; DNA: TGCGCCAGCAGCTTGGACAGGGAAACCCTCCACTTT
V: TRBV10-3; D: TRBD1; size: .; J: TRBJ2-7; CDR3: CAISRQGSYEQYF; DNA: TGTGCCATCAGCCGACAGGGATCCTACGAGCAGTACTTC
V: TRBV4-3; D: TRBD2; size: few; J: TRBJ2-7; CDR3: CASSQAASGSYEQYF; DNA: TGCGCCAGCAGCCAAGCGGCTAGCGGGTCCTACGAGCAGTACTTC
V: TRBV29-1; D: TRBD1; size: many; J: TRBJ2-6; CDR3: CSVETPDRGVSGANVLTF; DNA: TGCAGCGTCGAAACTCCGGACAGGGGGGTATCTGGGGCCAACGTCCTGACTTTC
V: TRBV5-1; D: TRBD2; size: many; J: TRBJ2-2; CDR3: CASSLYLAGAGELFF; DNA: TGCGCCAGCAGCTTGTATTTAGCGGGAGCCGGGGAGCTGTTTTTT
V: TRBV19; D: TRBD2; size: .; J: TRBJ2-7; CDR3: CASSIGIGSGGAREQYF; DNA: TGTGCCAGTAGTATAGGGATTGGTAGCGGGGGAGCTCGGGAGCAGTACTTC
V: TRBV3-1; D: TRBD2; size: many; J: TRBJ2-7; CDR3: CASSQEGSGLFYEQYF; DNA: TGTGCCAGCAGCCAAGAGGGTAGCGGGCTATTCTACGAGCAGTACTTC
V: TRBV5-4; D: .; size: many; J: TRBJ1-1; CDR3: CASSRRGAGAEAFF; DNA: TGTGCCAGCAGTCGGAGGGGTGCGGGGGCTGAAGCTTTCTTT
V: TRBV7-9; D: .; size: many; J: TRBJ1-2; CDR3: CASSFWDRLGYGYTF; DNA: TGTGCCAGCAGCTTTTGGGACCGCCTGGGCTATGGCTACACCTTC
V: TRBV20-1; D: .; size: .; J: TRBJ2-7; CDR3: CSASVQYEQYF; DNA: TGCAGTGCTAGTGTACAGTACGAGCAGTACTTC
V: TRBV7-9; D: .; size: once; J: TRBJ1-5; CDR3: CASSFGGGRRGNQPQHF; DNA: TGTGCCAGCAGCTTTGGTGGAGGGCGGAGGGGCAATCAGCCCCAGCATTTT
V: TRBV11-2; D: .; size: .; J: TRBJ2-5; CDR3: CASSQGQLNKEETQYF; DNA: TGTGCCAGCAGCCAAGGACAGCTTAACAAAGAAGAGACCCAGTACTTC
V: TRBV18; D: TRBD1; size: few; J: TRBJ2-7; CDR3: CASSHNDRGLSGEQYF; DNA: TGTGCCAGCTCACACAACGACAGGGGGCTGTCGGGTGAGCAGTACTTC
V: TRBV4-1; D: .; size: .; J: TRBJ2-7; CDR3: CASSLDTQYEQYF; DNA: TGCGCCAGCAGCCTGGACACCCAATACGAGCAGTACTTC
V: TRBV4-3; D: .; size: .; J: TRBJ2-1; CDR3: CASAAGTYNEQFF; DNA: TGCGCCAGCGCTGCCGGGACCTACAATGAGCAGTTCTTC
V: TRBV5-6; D: .; size: many; J: TRBJ2-2; CDR3: CASSLGQLSTGELFF; DNA: TGTGCCAGCAGCTTGGGGCAGCTGAGCACCGGGGAGCTGTTTTTT
V: TRBV19; D: .; size: many; J: TRBJ2-7; CDR3: CASSNSPGTQAVYEQYF; DNA: TGTGCCAGTAGTAACTCCCCCGGGACTCAGGCTGTGTACGAGCAGTACTTC
V: TRBV3-1; D: .; size: .; J: TRBJ1-2; CDR3: CASSQDLGRPNYGYTF; DNA: TGTGCCAGCAGCCAAGATCTCGGCAGACCTAACTATGGCTACACCTTC
V: TRBV7-3; D: .; size: .; J: TRBJ2-1; CDR3: CASSLRDAYNEQFF; DNA: TGTGCCAGCAGCCTCCGGGATGCCTACAATGAGCAGTTCTTC
V: TRBV7-2; D: .; size: many; J: TRBJ2-2; CDR3: CASSLAGGGTGELFF; DNA: TGTGCCAGCAGCTTAGCGGGAGGGGGGACCGGGGAGCTGTTTTTT
V: TRBV20-1; D: .; size: .; J: TRBJ2-3; CDR3: CSAKPSGTDTQYF; DNA: TGCAGTGCTAAGCCCAGCGGCACAGATACGCAGTATTTT
V: TRBV2; D: TRBD1; size: many; J: TRBJ1-1; CDR3: CASLGQGMNTEAFF; DNA: TGTGCCAGCCTTGGACAGGGTATGAACACTGAAGCTTTCTTT
V: TRBV5-4; D: .; size: many; J: TRBJ2-7; CDR3: CASSSRTVYEQYF; DNA: TGTGCCAGCAGCTCAAGGACAGTCTACGAGCAGTACTTC
V: TRBV9; D: .; size: .; J: TRBJ1-4; CDR3: CASSVGPWANEKLFF; DNA: TGTGCCAGCAGCGTAGGCCCATGGGCTAATGAAAAACTGTTTTTT
V: TRBV6-2/TRBV6-3; D: TRBD2; size: many; J: TRBJ2-1; CDR3: CASRPGLAVYNEQFF; DNA: TGTGCCAGCAGACCGGGACTAGCGGTCTACAATGAGCAGTTCTTC
V: TRBV6-5; D: TRBD2; size: few; J: TRBJ2-2; CDR3: CASSYQPTSGVGELFF; DNA: TGCGCCAGCAGTTATCAACCGACTAGCGGGGTAGGGGAGCTGTTTTTT
V: TRBV12-3/TRBV12-4; D: .; size: .; J: TRBJ2-2; CDR3: CASSVHGPGELFF; DNA: TGTGCCAGCAGCGTTCACGGTCCCGGGGAGCTGTTTTTT
V: TRBV5-5; D: TRBD1; size: few; J: TRBJ2-3; CDR3: CASSLARGQGTDTQYF; DNA: TGTGCCAGCAGCTTGGCTAGGGGGCAGGGCACAGATACGCAGTATTTT
V: TRBV12-3/TRBV12-4; D: .; size: .; J: TRBJ1-3; CDR3: CAIPSSENTIYF; DNA: TGTGCCATCCCGTCCTCTGAAAACACCATATATTTT
V: TRBV6-6; D: TRBD2; size: many; J: TRBJ2-5; CDR3: CASSIPGASGGETQYF; DNA: TGTGCCAGCAGTATCCCAGGGGCTAGCGGGGGAGAGACCCAGTACTTC
V: TRBV14; D: .; size: many; J: TRBJ1-2; CDR3: CASSQDRGSYGYTF; DNA: TGTGCCAGCAGCCAAGATCGAGGGAGCTATGGCTACACCTTC
V: TRBV3-1; D: TRBD1; size: .; J: TRBJ1-2; CDR3: CASSRRRTGIYGYTF; DNA: TGTGCCAGCAGCCGCCGCCGGACAGGGATCTATGGCTACACCTTC
V: TRBV6-1; D: TRBD1; size: few; J: TRBJ1-4; CDR3: CASSVVRGLSNEKLFF; DNA: TGTGCCAGCAGTGTCGTAAGGGGGCTGTCTAATGAAAAACTGTTTTTT
V: TRBV24-1; D: TRBD2; size: .; J: TRBJ2-1; CDR3: CATSATSGPYNEQFF; DNA: TGTGCCACCAGTGCAACTAGCGGTCCCTACAATGAGCAGTTCTTC
V: TRBV5-1; D: .; size: .; J: TRBJ2-3; CDR3: CASSWGGSRDGQYF; DNA: TGCGCCAGCAGCTGGGGTGGGAGCCGGGACGGGCAGTATTTT
V: TRBV4-3; D: .; size: few; J: TRBJ2-7; CDR3: CASSQRAGLRENYEQYF; DNA: TGCGCCAGCAGCCAGCGGGCGGGGTTACGGGAGAACTACGAGCAGTACTTC
V: TRBV4-2; D: .; size: .; J: TRBJ1-2; CDR3: CASSQGTNYGYTF; DNA: TGTGCCAGCAGCCAGGGGACTAACTATGGCTACACCTTC
V: TRBV20-1; D: .; size: .; J: TRBJ1-6; CDR3: CSARDIQVSYNSPLHF; DNA: TGCAGTGCTAGAGATATCCAGGTTTCCTATAATTCACCCCTCCACTTT
V: TRBV7-2; D: .; size: few; J: TRBJ1-4; CDR3: CASSPATVRNEKLFF; DNA: TGTGCCAGCAGCCCGGCGACCGTCCGTAATGAAAAACTGTTTTTT
V: TRBV29-1; D: .; size: few; J: TRBJ1-3; CDR3: CSAGDVGNTIYF; DNA: TGCAGCGCCGGGGACGTCGGAAACACCATATATTTT
V: TRBV5-4; D: .; size: .; J: TRBJ1-1; CDR3: CASSVNWGGTEAFF; DNA: TGTGCCAGCAGTGTCAACTGGGGGGGAACTGAAGCTTTCTTT
V: TRBV5-1; D: .; size: once; J: TRBJ2-2; CDR3: CASSLAAGRGIELFF; DNA: TGCGCCAGCAGCTTGGCGGCAGGGAGAGGAATTGAGCTGTTTTTT
V: TRBV10-2; D: TRBD2; size: .; J: TRBJ2-1; CDR3: CASREQRGDRNEQFF; DNA: TGCGCCAGCAGAGAACAACGGGGGGACCGCAATGAGCAGTTCTTC
V: TRBV12-3/TRBV12-4; D: .; size: .; J: TRBJ2-1; CDR3: CASSTGGVVYNEQFF; DNA: TGTGCCAGCAGTACCGGAGGAGTAGTATACAATGAGCAGTTCTTC
V: TRBV29-1; D: TRBD2; size: .; J: TRBJ2-1; CDR3: CSVGSAGGSYNEQFF; DNA: TGCAGCGTTGGGTCAGCGGGAGGAAGTTACAATGAGCAGTTCTTC